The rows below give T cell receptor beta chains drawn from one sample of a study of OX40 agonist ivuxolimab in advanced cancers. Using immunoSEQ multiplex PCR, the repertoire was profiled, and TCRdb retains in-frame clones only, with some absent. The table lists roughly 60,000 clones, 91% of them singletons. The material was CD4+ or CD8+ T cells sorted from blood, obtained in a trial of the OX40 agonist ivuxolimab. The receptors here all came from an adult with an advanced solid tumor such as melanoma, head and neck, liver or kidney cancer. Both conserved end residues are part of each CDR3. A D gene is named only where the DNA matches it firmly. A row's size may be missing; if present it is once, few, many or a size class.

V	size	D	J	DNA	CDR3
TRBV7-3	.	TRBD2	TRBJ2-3	TGTGCCAGCAGCTCCCGGGGACTAGCGGGAGCGGTAGATACGCAGTATTTT	CASSSRGLAGAVDTQYF
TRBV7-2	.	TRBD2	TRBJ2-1	TGTGCCAGCAGCTTAATAGCGGGGGTGAATGAGCAGTTCTTC	CASSLIAGVNEQFF
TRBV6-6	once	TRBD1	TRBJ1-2	TGTGCCAGCAGACAACCGGACAGGTCCTATGGCTACACCTTC	CASRQPDRSYGYTF
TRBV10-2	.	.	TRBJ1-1	TGCGCCAGCAGTGAGTCGAAACACCTGAACACTGAAGCTTTCTTT	CASSESKHLNTEAFF
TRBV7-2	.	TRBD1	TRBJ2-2	TGTGCCAGCAGCTTAAGCACAGGGGGCTCCGGGGAGCTGTTTTTT	CASSLSTGGSGELFF
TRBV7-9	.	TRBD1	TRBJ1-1	TGTGCCAGCAGCGCCCCATCGGGACAGTACACTGAAGCTTTCTTT	CASSAPSGQYTEAFF
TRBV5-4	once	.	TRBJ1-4	TGTGCCAGCAGCTTGGACAGGCCAAATGAAAAACTGTTTTTT	CASSLDRPNEKLFF
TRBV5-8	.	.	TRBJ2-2	TGTGCCAGCAGATCCCGGGCGGGATTGACCGGGGAGCTGTTTTTT	CASRSRAGLTGELFF
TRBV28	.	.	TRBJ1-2	TGTGCCAGCAGCACCTGGTCCCCCCCATATGGCTACACCTTC	CASSTWSPPYGYTF
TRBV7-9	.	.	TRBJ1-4	TGTGCCAGCAGCTTAGCGGCAGTTTCTAATGAAAAACTGTTTTTT	CASSLAAVSNEKLFF
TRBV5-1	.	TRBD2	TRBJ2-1	TGCGCCAGCAGCCCCCGGGGAGGGAATGAGCAGTTCTTC	CASSPRGGNEQFF
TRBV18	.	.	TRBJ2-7	TGTGCCAGCTCACCTACTTCCCCCTCCTACGAGCAGTACTTC	CASSPTSPSYEQYF
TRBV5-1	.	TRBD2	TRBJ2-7	TGCGCCAGCAGCTTGCTAGCGGGAAGGTACGAGCAGTACTTC	CASSLLAGRYEQYF
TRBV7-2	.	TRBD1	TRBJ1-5	TGTGCCAGCAGCCCGGGACAGGGATTCTATCAGCCCCAGCATTTT	CASSPGQGFYQPQHF
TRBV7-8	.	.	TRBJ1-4	TGTGCCAGCAGCTTAAACGATGAAAAACTGTTTTTT	CASSLNDEKLFF
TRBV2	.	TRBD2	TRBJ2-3	TGTGCCAGCACTAGACTAGCGGGAGGGAAAGATACGCAGTATTTT	CASTRLAGGKDTQYF
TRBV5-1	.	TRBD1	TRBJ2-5	TGCGCCAGCAGCAGACTGAGACAGGGGCTGGAGACCCAGTACTTC	CASSRLRQGLETQYF
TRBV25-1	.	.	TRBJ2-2	TGTGCCAGCAGTGAATACGGCAGGGAAGGAGCCGGGGAGCTGTTTTTT	CASSEYGREGAGELFF
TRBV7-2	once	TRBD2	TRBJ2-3	TGTGCCAGCAGCTTCGGAGCGGGAGTTACAGATACGCAGTATTTT	CASSFGAGVTDTQYF
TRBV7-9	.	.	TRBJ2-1	TGTGCCAGCAGCTGGGGACGGGAGCAGTTCTTC	CASSWGREQFF
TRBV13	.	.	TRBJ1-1	TGTGCCAGCACCCGTGGGGGAGAGGGAACTGAAGCTTTCTTT	CASTRGGEGTEAFF
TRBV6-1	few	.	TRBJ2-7	TGTGCCACCCGGGGGCTCAGAATCAGCTCCTACGAGCAGTACTTC	CATRGLRISSYEQYF
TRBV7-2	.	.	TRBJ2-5	TGTGCCAGCAGCCGTGAGAGGCTCGAGACCCAGTACTTC	CASSRERLETQYF
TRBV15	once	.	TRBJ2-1	TGTGCCACCAGCAGAGACAGCTACAATGAGCAGTTCTTC	CATSRDSYNEQFF
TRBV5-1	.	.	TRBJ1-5	TGCGCCAGCAGGTTGGACAGTTCCAATCAGCCCCAGCATTTT	CASRLDSSNQPQHF
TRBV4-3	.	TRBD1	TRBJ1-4	TGCGCCAGCAGCCAAGTAGGACAGGGGGAACGTAATGAAAAACTGTTTTTT	CASSQVGQGERNEKLFF
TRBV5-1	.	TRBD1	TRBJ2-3	TGCGCCAGCAGCTTGGACAGGGGGAGCACAGATACGCAGTATTTT	CASSLDRGSTDTQYF
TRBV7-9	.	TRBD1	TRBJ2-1	TGTGCCAGCTCCCTAGGAGGGCAGGGGGCATCTGAGCAGTTCTTC	CASSLGGQGASEQFF
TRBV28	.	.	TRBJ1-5	TGTGCCAGCAGCTCCAGGGGTAGCAATCAGCCCCAGCATTTT	CASSSRGSNQPQHF